The next 15 T cell receptor beta chains were all read from a single sample in a study of control samples from healthy donors and cancer patients. Sequencing used immunoSEQ multiplex PCR; TCRdb keeps in-frame clones, though not all of them. The table lists 100,000 to 120,000 clones, roughly 90% of them singletons, with about 3.9% in the top ten. The material sequenced was PBMCs. These TCRs come from a woman in her sixties or seventies with lung cancer.

CDR3 residues: CATSKPILGRFDFF. In DNA, the CDR3 is TGTGCCACCAGCAAACCGATCTTGGGCAGGTTTGATTTCTTT. The chain combines TRBV15 with TRBJ1-1; D is undetermined. V was clipped by 4 bases and J by 13 bases, with 22 bases between them. CDR1 and CDR2 (germline): LNHNV, YYDKDF (reference sequence). This CDR3 has 14 amino acids.

The chain combines TRBV4-1 with TRBJ2-1; a possible D gene is TRBD2 (6 bases). V was pared by 4 bases and J by 5 bases, with 12 bases between. The germline V gene has CDR1 MGHRA and CDR2 YSYEKL. The CDR3 runs 14 residues. The CDR3, as DNA: TGCGCCAGCAGCCGGGGAGGCCTTGACAATGAGCAGTTCTTC. It encodes CASSRGGLDNEQFF.

The chain couples TRBV6-1 to TRBJ2-5; TRBD2 might be the D (7 bases). Germline V gives CDR1 MNHNS, CDR2 SASEGT. This CDR3 is 16 amino acids long. V was clipped by 3 bases and J by 5 bases, with 19 bases between them. CDR3 residues: CASSEAVGARGETQYF. The DNA for the CDR3 is TGTGCCAGCAGTGAGGCTGTGGGGGCGCGGGGGGAGACCCAGTACTTC.

V and J are TRBV19 and TRBJ1-5; 7 bases are a match to TRBD1. This CDR3 has 13 amino acids. The germline CDR1 and CDR2 sequences are LNHDA and SQIVND (reference sequence). The trim removed 5 bases at V and 5 bases at J, leaving 3 bases unmatched. CDR3 DNA: TGTGCCAGTAGTCCCCAGGGGGATCAGCCCCAGCATTTT. Its protein product is CASSPQGDQPQHF.

The V call is TRBV11-3, the J call TRBJ1-2; D remains unclear. In germline, CDR1 is SGHNT, CDR2 YENEEA. V dropped 4 bases and J dropped 5 bases, with 8 bases sitting between them. The CDR3 is made up of 12 amino acids. The CDR3 DNA follows: TGTGCCAGCAGCTCGGGCCTTTATGGCTACACCTTC. As protein: CASSSGLYGYTF.

V is TRBV6-5 and J is TRBJ2-3, with TRBD1 matching 7 bases. The germline gives CDR1 MNHEY, CDR2 SVGAGI. This CDR3 contains 14 residues. J was trimmed by 3 bases and V by 3 bases; bases with no gene match: 3. CDR3 in amino acids: CASSYGQVTDTQYF. CDR3 DNA sequence: TGTGCCAGCAGTTATGGACAGGTTACAGATACGCAGTATTTT.

The chain combines TRBV7-6 with TRBJ2-2, with a weak D call TRBD1 (5 bases). The germline V gene encodes CDR1 SGHVS and CDR2 FNYEAQ. The CDR3 covers 16 residues. V was clipped by 2 bases and J by 2 bases, with 12 bases between them. Here the CDR3 DNA reads TGTGCCAGCAGCTTAAACGGACAAAGAAACACCGGGGAGCTGTTTTTT. It is translated as CASSLNGQRNTGELFF.

The sample holds a few counts of this clone. V and J are TRBV29-1 and TRBJ1-1; D uncertain. The CDR3 has 13 amino acids. V was pared by 2 bases and J by 5 bases, with 12 bases between. Germline loops: CDR1 SQVTM, CDR2 ANQGSEA. CDR3 coding DNA: TGCAGCGTTGAACGGCAGTTAGGGACTGAAGCTTTCTTT. This gives the protein CSVERQLGTEAFF.

This clone has only one observation. The chain carries TRBV7-9 and TRBJ2-3; the D is unclear. Trimming removed 5 bases at V and 3 bases at J, with 9 bases between. Germline CDR1 and CDR2: SEHNR and FQNEAQ (reference sequence). The CDR3 totals 13 residues. CDR3 residues: CASSHGETDTQYF. Here the CDR3 DNA reads TGTGCCAGCAGCCACGGAGAGACAGATACGCAGTATTTT.

The chain uses TRBV4-3 and TRBJ2-2; D is possibly TRBD1 (6 bases). CDR1 is LGHNA, CDR2 YSLEER, per germline. V lost 1 base to trimming and J lost 1 base, with 10 bases between them. This CDR3 spans 16 amino acids. The CDR3 is CASSQVRGGNTGELFF. CDR3 nucleotide sequence: TGCGCCAGCAGCCAAGTCCGAGGGGGGAACACCGGGGAGCTGTTTTTT.

The gene calls are TRBV2 and TRBJ1-6; 7 bases fit TRBD1. The CDR3 extends over 14 amino acids. Germline V gene sequence: CDR1 SNHLY, CDR2 FYNNEI. The trim removed 4 bases at V and 8 bases at J, leaving 5 bases unmatched. The CDR3 loop reads CASSGGDRYSPLHF. CDR3 DNA: TGTGCCAGCAGTGGGGGGGACAGATATTCACCCCTCCACTTT.

This rearrangement joins TRBV5-8 to TRBJ2-5, with a possible D match to TRBD2 (6 bases). Germline CDR1 SGHTS, CDR2 YDEGEE. The length of the CDR3 is 14 residues. The germline V and J ends were trimmed by 1 base and 0 bases, with 7 bases remaining between them. CDR3 bases: TGTGCCAGCAGCTTGCGGGACTACCAAGAGACCCAGTACTTC. Translated, it gives CASSLRDYQETQYF.

The chain is built from TRBV6-1 and TRBJ1-6; D uncertain. This CDR3 comprises 13 residues. V was shortened by 1 base and J by 7 bases, with 5 bases between the two germline ends. Looked up from germline, CDR1 is MNHNS and CDR2 is SASEGT. The CDR3 sequence: CASSEEVNSPLHF. CDR3 nucleotide sequence: TGTGCCAGCAGTGAAGAAGTGAATTCACCCCTCCACTTT.

This clone was found once. This sequence joins TRBV11-2 and TRBJ2-3; D unclear. Between the trimmed V and J ends, which lost 1 base and 2 bases, there was a span of 10 bases. The CDR3 totals 15 residues. Germline CDR1 and CDR2: SGHAT and FQNNGV. Here the CDR3 DNA reads TGTGCCAGCAGCTTAGCCCGGCTACCCACAGATACGCAGTATTTT. Translation gives CASSLARLPTDTQYF.

The CDR3 nucleotides read TGTGCCTGGGGGAACAGGGGATTGGAATACGAGCAGTACTTC. It yields the protein CAWGNRGLEYEQYF. V is TRBV30 and J is TRBJ2-7; 7 bases fit TRBD1. Germline V gives CDR1 GTSNPN, CDR2 SVGIG (reference sequence). The ends lost 5 bases at V and 4 bases at J; junction bases unmatched: 11. The CDR3 extends over 14 amino acids.